This T cell receptor (beta chain) is from a study of cytotoxic CD8 clonotypes in ibrutinib-treated CLL. Turning to the study itself: The cohort had over nine relapsed/refractory and 15 treatment-naive patients, 17 IGHV unmutated.

The study's findings and limits: Under treatment, the uncommon public clonotypes either contracted or remained stable.

The length of the CDR3 is 12 residues. With 4 bases clipped from V and 2 bases from J, the junction kept 0 bases outside the gene matches. Per germline, CDR1 SGHRS and CDR2 YFSETQ. As to this clone: Its antigen is as yet unknown.

Data came from immunoSEQ multiplex PCR; TCRdb stores just in-frame clones and leaves some out. The table includes 40,000 or so clones, approximately 65% detected once. The sample here was PBMCs, taken after 24 months of ibrutinib treatment. The origin of this receptor is a human donor with chronic lymphocytic leukemia. The chain employs TRBV5-1 and TRBJ2-7, with 7 bases that match TRBD1. The CDR3 loop reads CASSTGAYEQYF. The CDR3 DNA reads as TGCGCCAGCAGCACAGGGGCCTACGAGCAGTACTTC.